Presented here are 23 T cell receptor beta chains from one specimen sequenced in a study of blood T cell repertoires in COVID-19 (TCRdb year 2020). The protocol used for the library was the immunoSEQ multiplex PCR assay. Here the immuneACCESS table is served through TCRdb, limited to in-frame sequences with V and J called. Missing clones are a known gap in these copies; in checked studies unresolved V genes cover under half, and the rest lacks a known reason. This sample lists 150,000 or so clones; about 80% were detected once. Approximately 3.8% of the sample comes from the top ten. Sequencing was performed on peripheral blood. These receptors originate from a woman aged 60-75 years with acute or convalescent COVID-19.

The V call is TRBV29-1, the J call TRBJ2-1; possibly TRBD2 for D (6 bases). With 7 bases removed from V and 7 bases from J, the gap between germline ends came to 14 bases. Per the germline V gene, CDR1 is SQVTM and CDR2 is ANQGSEA. The CDR3 runs to 12 residues. CDR3 coding DNA: TGCAGCGCTGGGGACTGGGGTAATGAGCAGTTCTTC. Its protein is CSAGDWGNEQFF.

This clone was seen a handful of times. CDR3 loop: CASSQQQGPSGNTIYF. The CDR3 DNA reads TGCGCCAGCAGCCAACAACAGGGGCCTTCTGGAAACACCATATATTTT. V usage is TRBV4-1 and J usage is TRBJ1-3; TRBD1 agrees at 7 bases. Trimming took 2 bases from V and 1 from J; bases not matched to a gene: 5. This CDR3 contains 16 residues. Germline CDR1 reads MGHRA; CDR2 reads YSYEKL.

The chain employs TRBV6-5 and TRBJ2-3; D is unresolved. Trimming cost V 5 bases and J 0 bases, with 12 bases left between them. CDR3 length: 15 amino acids. Germline V CDR1 and CDR2: MNHEY, SVGAGI. The CDR3 DNA reads as TGTGCCAGCAGTCCCCTCCCTAGGAGCACAGATACGCAGTATTTT. Encoded protein: CASSPLPRSTDTQYF.

As DNA, the CDR3 is TGTGCCAGCACTAGCAGGGACATAAGCACAGATACGCAGTATTTT. It translates to CASTSRDISTDTQYF. J is TRBJ2-3 and V is TRBV11-3, with D maybe TRBD1 (6 bases). Germline lookup yields CDR1 SGHNT and CDR2 YENEEA. Trimming left V 7 bases short and J 0 bases short, with 14 bases between. The CDR3 runs 15 residues.

The rearrangement joins TRBV4-1 to TRBJ2-1; D is perhaps TRBD2 (5 bases). The CDR3 is 14 amino acids. V dropped 1 base and J dropped 8 bases, with 12 bases sitting between them. Germline loops: CDR1 MGHRA, CDR2 YSYEKL. As DNA, the CDR3 is TGCGCCAGCAGCCAAGGGGCGGGTTGGGATGAGCAGTTCTTC. Its translation is CASSQGAGWDEQFF.

The chain joins TRBV9 to TRBJ1-1; maybe TRBD1 (6 bases). Germline V gene data show CDR1 as SGDLS and CDR2 as YYNGEE. Trimming removed 0 bases at V and 4 bases at J, with 16 bases between. The CDR3 has 16 amino acids. CDR3 DNA sequence: TGTGCCAGCAGCGTAGCTACGGGGGGCACCCCCACTGAAGCTTTCTTT. It codes for CASSVATGGTPTEAFF.

The V gene is TRBV28, the J gene TRBJ1-5; D is perhaps TRBD1 (6 bases). There are 17 residues in the CDR3. Trimming cost V 5 bases and J 5 bases, with 22 bases left between them. Germline V gene sequence: CDR1 MDHEN, CDR2 SYDVKM. In DNA, the CDR3 is TGTGCCAGCAGTCCCTGGAGGTTAGACAGGCGCGATCAGCCCCAGCATTTT. Amino acids: CASSPWRLDRRDQPQHF.

The rearrangement uses TRBV6-1 and TRBJ1-1, with 7 positions matching TRBD1. CDR3 size: 13 residues. Looked up from germline, CDR1 is MNHNS and CDR2 is SASEGT. V dropped 10 bases and J dropped 3; count of bases not matched to a gene: 8. CDR3 loop: CANAQGFHTEAFF. The CDR3 DNA sequence: TGTGCCAACGCACAGGGGTTTCACACTGAAGCTTTCTTT.

V gene TRBV28 combines with J gene TRBJ2-2; D remains ambiguous. The CDR3 is 12 residues long. The germline gives CDR1 MDHEN, CDR2 SYDVKM. V was pared by 6 bases and J by 5 bases, with 7 bases between. The CDR3 DNA sequence: TGTGCCAGCAGCCCCGGGACCGGGGAGCTGTTTTTT. Its translation: CASSPGTGELFF.

The rearrangement uses TRBV3-1 (or the pseudogene TRBV3-2) and TRBJ2-2; a weak D match, TRBD2 (6 bases). The CDR3 length is 17 residues. The V and J ends lost 4 bases and 0 bases respectively, with 15 bases between them. Per the germline V gene, CDR1 is LGHDT and CDR2 is YNNKEL (reference sequence). CDR3 DNA sequence: TGTGCCAGCAGCCTCCGGACGTGGGGGGCGAACACCGGGGAGCTGTTTTTT. It is translated as CASSLRTWGANTGELFF.

CDR3 in amino acids: CSTEEYNEQFF. DNA for the CDR3: TGCAGTACAGAAGAATACAATGAGCAGTTCTTC. This chain joins TRBV20-1 and TRBJ2-1; D gene unclear. The germline V gene encodes CDR1 DFQATT and CDR2 SNEGSKA (reference sequence). V was clipped by 8 bases and J by 4 bases, with 9 bases between them. The CDR3 is 11 residues long.

The chain couples TRBV7-2 to TRBJ2-3; 9 positions match TRBD1. Trimming took 5 bases from V and 7 from J; bases not matched to a gene: 16. Germline V gene sequence: CDR1 SGHTA, CDR2 FQGNSA. The CDR3 has 17 residues. The CDR3 DNA reads TGTGCCAGCAGCCCCCCTTGGGACAGGGAACGGGGATATACGCAGTATTTT. Translation gives CASSPPWDRERGYTQYF. The whole variable domain, remainder taken from reference TRBV7-2 and TRBJ2-3, is GAGVSQSPSNKVTEKGKDVELRCDPISGHTALYWYRQSLGQGLEFLIYFQGNSAPDKSGLPSDRFSAERTGGSVSTLTIQRTQQEDSAVYLCASSPPWDRERGYTQYFGPGTRLTVL.

Only one count was recorded for this clone. The chain has TRBV28 and TRBJ2-2, with 8 bases that match TRBD1. V trimming: 4 bases; J trimming: 3 bases; junction bases outside the gene matches: 4. The germline V gene encodes CDR1 MDHEN and CDR2 SYDVKM. The CDR3 extends over 15 amino acids. For the CDR3, the DNA is TGTGCCAGCAGTTCAGGGGGCGCAGACACCGGGGAGCTGTTTTTT. Translated, it gives CASSSGGADTGELFF. The variable domain in full, with the rest retrieved from reference TRBV28 and TRBJ2-2, is DVKVTQSSRYLVKRTGEKVFLECVQDMDHENMFWYRQDPGLGLRLIYFSYDVKMKEKGDIPEGYSVSREKKERFSLILESASTNQTSMYLCASSSGGADTGELFFGEGSRLTVL.

This chain uses TRBV5-1 with TRBJ2-5, with TRBD1 matching 7 bases. Germline values: CDR1 SGHRS, CDR2 YFSETQ. J was trimmed by 1 base and V by 0 bases; bases with no gene match: 3. This CDR3 contains 15 residues. The CDR3 loop reads CASSLGTGGQETQYF. CDR3 in DNA: TGCGCCAGCAGCTTGGGGACAGGTGGCCAAGAGACCCAGTACTTC.

This chain connects TRBV11-1 to TRBJ2-7, with 7 bases that match TRBD1. Germline V gene sequence: CDR1 SGHAT, CDR2 FQDESV (reference sequence). Trimming at V came to 6 bases and at J to 3 bases, leaving 8 bases not matched to a gene. The CDR3 spans 14 residues. CDR3 sequence: CASSVRDSHYEQYF. The CDR3 coding sequence is TGTGCCAGCAGTGTCCGGGACAGCCACTACGAGCAGTACTTC.

The chain recombines TRBV5-1 with TRBJ2-5; 8 nucleotides agree with TRBD2. CDR1 is SGHRS and CDR2 is YFSETQ in the germline V gene. The trim removed 3 bases at V and 1 base at J, leaving 5 bases unmatched. The CDR3 totals 15 residues. In DNA form, the CDR3 reads TGCGCCAGCAGCTATAGCGGGGAGCCCCAAGAGACCCAGTACTTC. This sequence encodes CASSYSGEPQETQYF.

This chain links TRBV3-1 (or the pseudogene TRBV3-2) with TRBJ2-7; TRBD1 agrees at 7 bases. J gave up 2 bases and V 5 bases, and 6 bases lay outside the gene matches. The germline V gene encodes CDR1 LGHDT and CDR2 YNNKEL (reference sequence). The CDR3 has 14 amino acids. CDR3 residues: CASSVTTGPYEQYF. For the CDR3, the DNA is TGTGCCAGCAGCGTAACGACAGGGCCCTACGAGCAGTACTTC.

The chain is built from TRBV19 and TRBJ1-6; D unresolved. The CDR3 consists of 14 residues. V was shortened by 6 bases and J by 6 bases, with 12 bases between the two germline ends. Germline V gene lookup returns CDR1 LNHDA and CDR2 SQIVND (reference sequence). Here the CDR3 reads CASRSSSTNSPLHF. DNA for the CDR3: TGTGCCAGTAGGTCTTCCAGTACTAATTCACCCCTCCACTTT. The variable domain in full, completed from reference TRBV19 and TRBJ1-6, reads DGGITQSPKYLFRKEGQNVTLSCEQNLNHDAMYWYRQDPGQGLRLIYYSQIVNDFQKGDIAEGYSVSREKKESFPLTVTSAQKNPTAFYLCASRSSSTNSPLHFGNGTRLTVT.

This clone was counted once. The V and J genes are TRBV27 and TRBJ1-5; D is possibly TRBD1 (6 bases). CDR3 length: 13 amino acids. V was pared by 6 bases and J by 7 bases, with 13 bases between. CDR1 is MNHEY, CDR2 SMNVEV, per germline (reference sequence). The CDR3 bases are TGTGCCAGCAGCCGTGACAGGTTGCAGCCCCAGCATTTT. It specifies CASSRDRLQPQHF.

This chain joins TRBV27 and TRBJ2-1, with 9 bases matching TRBD2. This CDR3 region has 16 residues. V lost 7 bases and J lost 8; bases outside the gene matches: 15. Germline V CDR1 and CDR2: MNHEY, SMNVEV (reference sequence). The CDR3 nucleotides are TGTGCCAGCAACCAACAACAGTCTAGCGGGATTGATGAGCAGTTCTTC. Its protein is CASNQQQSSGIDEQFF.

The chain employs TRBV7-2 and TRBJ1-5; D is unresolved. The V gene lost 1 base and the J gene lost 0 bases, with 7 bases spanning the gap. The CDR3 is made up of 15 amino acids. Germline V gene data show CDR1 as SGHTA and CDR2 as FQGNSA. This CDR3 is CASSLGGTSNQPQHF. The DNA for the CDR3 is TGTGCCAGCAGCTTAGGAGGTACTAGCAATCAGCCCCAGCATTTT.

The rearrangement links TRBV18 to TRBJ1-5; the match to TRBD1 covers 8 bases. V gave up 3 bases and J gave up 6 bases; unmatched junction bases: 1. This CDR3 region has 13 residues. Per the germline V gene, CDR1 is KGHSH and CDR2 is LQKENI. The CDR3 loop reads CASSPDRVQPQHF. The CDR3 DNA reads TGTGCCAGCTCACCGGACAGGGTTCAGCCCCAGCATTTT.

The chain combines TRBV24-1 with TRBJ2-1; 8 positions agree with TRBD1. The CDR3 runs 13 residues. After removal of 6 bases from V and 3 bases from J, the junction contained 0 bases not matched to a gene. The germline CDR1 and CDR2 sequences are KGHDR and SFDVKD. Written as DNA, the CDR3 is TGTGCCACCAGTACAGGGGGCTACAATGAGCAGTTCTTC. The encoded protein is CATSTGGYNEQFF.